The next 15 T cell receptor beta chains were all read from a single sample in a study of T-cell reconstitution after alpha-beta-depleted transplantation in children. Unique molecular identifiers were incorporated during preparation of the TCRbeta library. Via MiXCR, TCRdb re-called the PCR reads, giving one row per CDR3 protein. The data contain about 580,000 distinct CDR3 sequences, approximately 30% of them seen just once; the ten biggest clones take up around a third. The specimen was PBMCs, collected before TCRalphabeta/CD19-depleted stem cell transplant. Receptors originate from a boy under two years old with Wiskott-Aldrich syndrome, due to receive a stem cell transplant.

V usage is TRBV7-3 and J usage is TRBJ2-1; D not resolved. The germline V gene has CDR1 SGHTA and CDR2 FQGTGA. With 1 base removed from V and 7 bases from J, the gap between germline ends came to 8 bases. The CDR3 totals 13 residues. The CDR3 DNA is TGTGCCAGCAGCTTAATTTACTCAAATGAGCAGTTCTTC. This gives the protein CASSLIYSNEQFF.

A few counts support this clonotype. The genes are TRBV5-1 and TRBJ2-1; D not certain. Germline lookup yields CDR1 SGHRS and CDR2 YFSETQ. This CDR3 comprises 13 residues. Trimming took 4 bases from V and 8 from J, leaving 13 bases between them. CDR3: CASSGFGVDEQFF. In nucleotides, the CDR3 is TGCGCCAGCAGCGGATTTGGGGTCGATGAGCAGTTCTTC.

The chain uses TRBV12-3 or TRBV12-4 and TRBJ1-5; tentative D call: TRBD1 (5 bases). The V gene lost 0 bases and the J gene lost 6 bases, with 18 bases spanning the gap. The CDR3 sequence is 17 residues long. CDR3 coding DNA: TGTGCCAGCAGTTTAGCGGGGTGGGGGGAAGGTGGTCAGCCCCAGCATTTT. It specifies CASSLAGWGEGGQPQHF.

The chain links TRBV24-1 to TRBJ2-3, with D possibly being TRBD1 (5 bases). V dropped 4 bases and J dropped 6 bases, with 10 bases sitting between them. The CDR3 sequence is 13 residues long. Germline CDR1 reads KGHDR; CDR2 reads SFDVKD. CDR3 region: CATSEPRADTQYF. Written as DNA, the CDR3 is TGTGCCACCAGTGAACCCAGGGCGGATACGCAGTATTTT.

The table lists this clonotype with a few counts. V usage is TRBV5-1 and J usage is TRBJ1-1; D unclear. Germline CDR1 SGHRS, CDR2 YFSETQ. CDR3 size: 14 residues. With 4 bases removed from V and 5 bases from J, the gap between germline ends came to 15 bases. Here the CDR3 reads CASSTRTAGTEAFF. In nucleotides, the CDR3 is TGCGCCAGCAGCACCAGAACAGCCGGTACTGAAGCTTTCTTT.

The rearrangement joins TRBV6-5 to TRBJ2-3, with 8 positions matching TRBD2. CDR3 size: 17 residues. J was trimmed by 4 bases and V by 2 bases; bases with no gene match: 11. Germline V gene data show CDR1 as MNHEY and CDR2 as SVGAGI. CDR3 protein: CASSYGSGVEVADTQYF. The CDR3 DNA is TGTGCCAGCAGTTACGGTAGCGGGGTAGAAGTGGCAGATACGCAGTATTTT.

This clonotype has more than one count but fewer than ten. Here the CDR3 DNA reads TGTGCCAGCAGTTTAACGGACCTTAGCCAAGAGACCCAGTACTTC. The encoded protein is CASSLTDLSQETQYF. The rearrangement links TRBV28 to TRBJ2-5, with D hard to call. The V end was cut by 2 bases, the J end by 1 base, with 11 bases between. Germline V gives CDR1 MDHEN, CDR2 SYDVKM. The CDR3 contains 15 residues.

This clonotype was detected only a few times. In DNA form, the CDR3 reads TGTGCCAGTAGAAACGTCGGCTATGGCTACACCTTC. Protein product: CASRNVGYGYTF. The chain joins TRBV19 to TRBJ1-2; no definite D call. The V and J ends lost 6 bases and 4 bases respectively, with 9 bases between them. Looked up from germline, CDR1 is LNHDA and CDR2 is SQIVND (reference sequence). The CDR3 is 12 amino acids.

This clonotype has just a few counts. The rearrangement uses TRBV12-3 or TRBV12-4 and TRBJ2-1; 7 positions match TRBD1. V trimming: 5 bases; J trimming: 9 bases; junction bases outside the gene matches: 4. The CDR3 has 12 amino acids. CDR3 protein: CASSPGQFEQFF. CDR3 DNA sequence: TGTGCCAGCAGTCCGGGACAGTTTGAGCAGTTCTTC.

This clonotype was recorded a few times. This rearrangement joins TRBV11-2 to TRBJ1-2; 8 bases line up with TRBD1. Germline CDR1 is SGHAT and CDR2 is FQNNGV. Trimming at V came to 7 bases and at J to 2 bases, leaving 15 bases not matched to a gene. The CDR3 length is 17 residues. CDR3 nucleotides: TGTGCCAGCACCATAGACGGTCGGGCAGGGGGCAACTATGGCTACACCTTC. Its protein is CASTIDGRAGGNYGYTF.

The chain carries TRBV5-5 and TRBJ2-7; 7 bases fit TRBD2. The length of the CDR3 is 17 residues. With V trimmed by 1 base and J by 0 bases, 10 bases remained unmatched. The germline V gene has CDR1 SGHKS and CDR2 YYEKEE (reference sequence). CDR3 residues: CASSLTPAGRSSYEQYF. The CDR3 nucleotides are TGTGCCAGCAGCTTGACTCCAGCGGGGCGCAGCTCCTACGAGCAGTACTTC.

The chain is built from TRBV7-6 and TRBJ2-7, with TRBD2 matching over 10 bases. Trimming removed 1 base from V and 7 bases from J; junction bases left unmatched: 7. The CDR3 runs to 15 residues. CDR1 and CDR2 from the germline V gene are SGHVS and FNYEAQ. The CDR3 sequence is CASSLGAGGSGEQYF. CDR3 sequence (DNA): TGTGCCAGCAGCTTAGGAGCGGGAGGGAGTGGTGAGCAGTACTTC.

Points on this clonotype: Without the conserved terminal phenylalanine or tryptophan, this CDR3 likely stems from a read error. The CDR3 region is CASAGFSYNEQFS. The CDR3, as DNA: TGCGCCAGCGCGGGGTTCTCCTACAATGAGCAGTTCTCC. This chain uses TRBV4-1 with TRBJ2-1; D is perhaps TRBD2 (6 bases). The CDR3 is made up of 13 amino acids. V was clipped by 8 bases and J by 0 bases, with 8 bases between them. CDR1 is MGHRA and CDR2 is YSYEKL in the germline V gene.

This sequence joins TRBV28 and TRBJ2-3, with 10 bases lining up with TRBD1. The CDR3 consists of 15 residues. V was clipped by 5 bases and J by 4 bases; unmatched bases: 6. Germline-derived CDR1 and CDR2 are MDHEN and SYDVKM. CDR3: CASSPSGTGADTQYF. CDR3 bases: TGTGCCAGCAGTCCATCCGGGACAGGGGCAGATACGCAGTATTTT.

The rearrangement links TRBV12-3 or TRBV12-4 to TRBJ2-1, with TRBD2 matching over 7 bases. After removal of 0 bases from V and 5 bases from J, the junction contained 7 bases not matched to a gene. CDR3 length equals 16 residues. This chain's CDR3 is CASSLARDYSHNEQFF. CDR3 sequence (DNA): TGTGCCAGCAGTTTAGCGCGGGACTACTCTCACAATGAGCAGTTCTTC.